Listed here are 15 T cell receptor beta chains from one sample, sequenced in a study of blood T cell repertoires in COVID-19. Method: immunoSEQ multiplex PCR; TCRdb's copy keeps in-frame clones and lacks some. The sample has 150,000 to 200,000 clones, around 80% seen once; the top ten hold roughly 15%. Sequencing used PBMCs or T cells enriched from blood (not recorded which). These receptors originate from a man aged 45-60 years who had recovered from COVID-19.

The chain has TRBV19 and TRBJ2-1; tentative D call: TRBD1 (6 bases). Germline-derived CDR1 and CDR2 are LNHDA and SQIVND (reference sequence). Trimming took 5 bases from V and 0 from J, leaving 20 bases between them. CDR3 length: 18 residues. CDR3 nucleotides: TGTGCCAGTAGTGTAGCCCAGGGGAAGGGGTCCTCCTACAATGAGCAGTTCTTC. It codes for CASSVAQGKGSSYNEQFF. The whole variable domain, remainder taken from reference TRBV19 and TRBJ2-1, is DGGITQSPKYLFRKEGQNVTLSCEQNLNHDAMYWYRQDPGQGLRLIYYSQIVNDFQKGDIAEGYSVSREKKESFPLTVTSAQKNPTAFYLCASSVAQGKGSSYNEQFFGPGTRLTVL.

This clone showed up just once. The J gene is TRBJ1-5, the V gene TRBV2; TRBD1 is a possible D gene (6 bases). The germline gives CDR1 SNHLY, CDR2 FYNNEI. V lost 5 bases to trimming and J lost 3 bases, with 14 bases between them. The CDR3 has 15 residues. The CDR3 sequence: CASSRGTSSNQPQHF. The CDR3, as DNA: TGTGCCAGCAGTAGGGGGACAAGCTCCAATCAGCCCCAGCATTTT.

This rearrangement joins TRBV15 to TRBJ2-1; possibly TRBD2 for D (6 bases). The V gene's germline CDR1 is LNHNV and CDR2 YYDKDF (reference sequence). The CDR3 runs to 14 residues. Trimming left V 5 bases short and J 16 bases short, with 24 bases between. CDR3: CATSGGKQGGLVFF. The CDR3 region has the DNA TGTGCCACCAGCGGAGGGAAGCAGGGTGGTTTAGTTTTCTTC.

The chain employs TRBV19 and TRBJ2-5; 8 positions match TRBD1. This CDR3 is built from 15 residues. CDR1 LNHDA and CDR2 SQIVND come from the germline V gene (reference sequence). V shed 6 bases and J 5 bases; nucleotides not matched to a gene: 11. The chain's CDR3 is CASSSGGGVTETQYF. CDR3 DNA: TGTGCCAGTAGCTCAGGGGGCGGGGTTACGGAGACCCAGTACTTC.

The CDR3 here is CASSVGGGTGELFF. In DNA form, the CDR3 reads TGTGCCAGCAGTGTAGGGGGGGGCACCGGGGAGCTGTTTTTT. This chain connects TRBV27 to TRBJ2-2; possibly TRBD2 for D (7 bases). The CDR3 has 14 amino acids. Germline values: CDR1 MNHEY, CDR2 SMNVEV (reference sequence). V was cut by 5 bases and J by 4 bases, with 11 bases left in between.

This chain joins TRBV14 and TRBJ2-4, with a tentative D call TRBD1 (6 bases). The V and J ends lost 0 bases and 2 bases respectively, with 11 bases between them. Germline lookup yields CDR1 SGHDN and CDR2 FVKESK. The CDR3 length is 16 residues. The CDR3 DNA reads TGTGCCAGCAGCCAAGACCTACAGGGTCCCAAAAACATTCAGTACTTC. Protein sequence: CASSQDLQGPKNIQYF.

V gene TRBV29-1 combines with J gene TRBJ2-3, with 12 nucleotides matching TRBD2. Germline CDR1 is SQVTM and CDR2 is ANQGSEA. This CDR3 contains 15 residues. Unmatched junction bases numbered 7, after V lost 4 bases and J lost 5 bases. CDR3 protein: CSVARTSGEGDTQYF. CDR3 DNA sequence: TGCAGCGTTGCCCGGACTAGCGGGGAAGGAGATACGCAGTATTTT.

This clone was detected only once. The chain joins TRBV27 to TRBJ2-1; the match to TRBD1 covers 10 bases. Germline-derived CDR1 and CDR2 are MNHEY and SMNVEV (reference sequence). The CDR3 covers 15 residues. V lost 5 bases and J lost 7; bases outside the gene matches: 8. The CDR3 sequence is CASSRGTGAGNEQFF. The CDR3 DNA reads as TGTGCCAGCAGTCGGGGGACAGGGGCGGGAAATGAGCAGTTCTTC.

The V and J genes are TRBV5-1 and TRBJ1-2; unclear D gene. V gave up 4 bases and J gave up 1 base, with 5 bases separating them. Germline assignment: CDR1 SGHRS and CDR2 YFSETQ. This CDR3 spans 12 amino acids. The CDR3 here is CASSKYNYGYTF. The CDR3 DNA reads TGCGCCAGCAGCAAATATAACTATGGCTACACCTTC.

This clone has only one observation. CDR3 DNA: TGTGCCAGCAGTTACGACAGTCGTTCGAACACTGAAGCTTTCTTT. Amino acid sequence: CASSYDSRSNTEAFF. The chain combines TRBV6-5 with TRBJ1-1; possible D gene TRBD1, 5 bases. The V end lost 2 bases, the J end lost 1 base, and 11 bases lay between the germline ends. The CDR3 is 15 amino acids. The germline V gene has CDR1 MNHEY and CDR2 SVGAGI.

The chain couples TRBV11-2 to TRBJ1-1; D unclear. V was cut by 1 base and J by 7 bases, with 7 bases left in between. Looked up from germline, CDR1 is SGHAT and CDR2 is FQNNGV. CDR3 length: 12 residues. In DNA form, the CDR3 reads TGTGCCAGCAGCTTAGTGGCAGATGAAGCTTTCTTT. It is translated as CASSLVADEAFF.

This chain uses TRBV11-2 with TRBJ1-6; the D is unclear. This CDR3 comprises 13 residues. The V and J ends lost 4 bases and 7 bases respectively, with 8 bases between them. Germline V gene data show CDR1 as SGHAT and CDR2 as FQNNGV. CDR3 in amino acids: CASSSYRNSPLHF. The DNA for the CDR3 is TGTGCCAGCAGCTCATACAGAAATTCACCCCTCCACTTT.

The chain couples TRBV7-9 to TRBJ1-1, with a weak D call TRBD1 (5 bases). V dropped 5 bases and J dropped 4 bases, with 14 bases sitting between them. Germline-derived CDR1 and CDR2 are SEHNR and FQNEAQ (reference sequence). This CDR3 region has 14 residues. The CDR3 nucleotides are TGTGCCAGCAGCCGCCTTGGGGGGGGCACTGAAGCTTTCTTT. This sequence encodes CASSRLGGGTEAFF. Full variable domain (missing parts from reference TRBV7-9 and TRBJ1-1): DTGVSQNPRHKITKRGQNVTFRCDPISEHNRLYWYRQTLGQGPEFLTYFQNEAQLEKSRLLSDRFSAERPKGSFSTLEIQRTEQGDSAMYLCASSRLGGGTEAFFGQGTRLTVV.

CDR3 DNA: TGTGCCAGCAGCAAGCAGGGACAGCCCGGAAACACCATATATTTT. Its protein product is CASSKQGQPGNTIYF. The chain uses TRBV5-4 and TRBJ1-3; TRBD1 aligns across 7 bases. The CDR3 length is 15 residues. Germline lookup yields CDR1 SGHNT and CDR2 YYREEE (reference sequence). V lost 4 bases, J lost 4 bases, and 8 bases stayed unmatched.

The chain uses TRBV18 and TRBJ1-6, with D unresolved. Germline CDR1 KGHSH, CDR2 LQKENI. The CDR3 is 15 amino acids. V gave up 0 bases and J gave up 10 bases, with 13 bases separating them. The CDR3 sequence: CASSPPSGSQSPLHF. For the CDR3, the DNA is TGTGCCAGCTCACCACCTTCCGGGTCGCAATCACCCCTCCACTTT.